A selection of T cell receptor beta chains follows, all from one sample in a study of T-cell reconstitution after alpha-beta-depleted transplantation in children. TCRdb recomputed calls from the PCR reads with MiXCR, one row per CDR3 protein. The repertoire consists of roughly 200,000 distinct CDR3 sequences, with about 14% occurring once and the leading ten covering around 14%. The sample here was PBMCs from the stem cell graft donor, taken from the stem cell graft. The receptor source for this set is a human donor who donated a stem cell graft to a child with acute lymphoblastic leukemia. CDR3s include the opening cysteine and the closing phenylalanine or tryptophan. The D gene is left open where the match is weak. Clone size is given for some rows only: seen once, a few or many times, or a class if the clone is expanded.

d_call,clone_size,j_call,v_call,cdr3_aa,cdr3_nt
TRBD2,NA,TRBJ2-2,TRBV25-1,CACSSGRTTGELFF,TGTGCCTGTTCTAGCGGGAGGACGACCGGGGAGCTGTTTTTT
TRBD1,many,TRBJ1-6,TRBV10-2,CASTTGVSLNSPLHF,TGCGCCAGCACTACAGGGGTATCCCTGAATTCACCCCTCCACTTT
NA,NA,TRBJ2-1,TRBV5-1,CASSLVARKSSYNEQFF,TGCGCCAGCAGCTTGGTTGCTCGCAAGAGCTCCTACAATGAGCAGTTCTTC
NA,many,TRBJ2-1,TRBV5-1,CASSFFGGGVGNEQFF,TGCGCCAGCAGCTTTTTTGGCGGGGGCGTGGGAAATGAGCAGTTCTTC
NA,NA,TRBJ2-3,TRBV7-9,CASSFVESSTDTQYF,TGTGCCAGCAGCTTCGTGGAGAGTAGCACAGATACGCAGTATTTT
TRBD1,many,TRBJ2-3,TRBV20-1,CSAKGALLLTDTQYF,TGCAGTGCTAAGGGGGCTCTGCTATTGACAGATACGCAGTATTTT
TRBD2,many,TRBJ2-7,TRBV20-1,CSAEWGGSRDEQYF,TGCAGTGCTGAGTGGGGCGGGAGTAGAGACGAGCAGTACTTC
NA,many,TRBJ1-1,TRBV5-1,CASSLASGTMNTEAFF,TGCGCCAGCAGCTTGGCCTCGGGCACCATGAACACTGAAGCTTTCTTT
TRBD2,many,TRBJ2-1,TRBV10-3,CAISLAGNEQFF,TGTGCCATCAGTTTAGCGGGCAATGAGCAGTTCTTC
TRBD1,many,TRBJ2-7,TRBV5-1,CASSPWTGESEQYF,TGCGCCAGCAGCCCGTGGACAGGGGAAAGCGAGCAGTACTTC
NA,many,TRBJ2-1,TRBV24-1,CATSDLGREKNEQFF,TGTGCCACCAGTGATTTGGGCAGGGAAAAAAATGAGCAGTTCTTC
NA,many,TRBJ1-1,TRBV5-4,CASSLGWRSVSGNRAEAFF,TGTGCCAGCAGCTTGGGGTGGAGATCGGTTTCGGGCAATCGGGCTGAAGCTTTCTTT
TRBD1,many,TRBJ2-7,TRBV25-1,CASSEWRTGAYEQYF,TGTGCCAGCAGTGAATGGAGGACAGGGGCATACGAGCAGTACTTC
TRBD1,NA,TRBJ2-7,TRBV2,CAIGQGAYEQYF,TGTGCCATCGGACAGGGCGCCTACGAGCAGTACTTC
TRBD1,many,TRBJ2-3,TRBV29-1,CSFRGQTDTQYF,TGCAGTTTCAGGGGGCAAACAGATACGCAGTATTTT
NA,NA,TRBJ1-4,TRBV9,CASSVQGSSTNEKLFF,TGTGCCAGCAGCGTACAGGGGTCGTCAACTAATGAAAAACTGTTTTTT
NA,many,TRBJ2-5,TRBV5-1,CASSRSELETQYF,TGCGCCAGCAGCCGCTCGGAGTTGGAGACCCAGTACTTC
TRBD2,many,TRBJ2-7,TRBV5-1,CASRDREDYEQYF,TGCGCCAGCAGAGATCGGGAGGACTACGAGCAGTACTTC
TRBD1,many,TRBJ2-5,TRBV24-1,CATSSRTGGEETQYF,TGTGCCACCAGCTCCCGGACAGGGGGAGAGGAGACCCAGTACTTC
TRBD1,many,TRBJ2-7,TRBV5-1,CASRWDPGQRTYEQYF,TGCGCCAGCAGGTGGGATCCGGGACAGCGAACCTACGAGCAGTACTTC
NA,many,TRBJ2-1,TRBV5-5,CASSLLGRVRDNEQFF,TGTGCCAGCAGCTTGTTGGGCAGGGTTCGGGACAATGAGCAGTTCTTC
TRBD2,many,TRBJ2-1,TRBV7-9,CASTVTSGTFDEQFF,TGTGCCAGCACCGTCACTAGCGGGACTTTTGATGAGCAGTTCTTC
TRBD1,many,TRBJ2-6,TRBV7-9,CARGQGGSGANVLTF,TGTGCCAGAGGACAGGGAGGATCTGGGGCCAACGTCCTGACTTTC
NA,many,TRBJ2-3,TRBV11-2,CASSLAAFTDTQYF,TGTGCCAGCAGCTTAGCGGCCTTCACAGATACGCAGTATTTT
TRBD2,NA,TRBJ2-7,TRBV5-1,CASRPGLAGHYEQYF,TGCGCCAGCAGACCTGGACTAGCGGGCCATTACGAGCAGTACTTC
NA,many,TRBJ2-3,TRBV12-3/TRBV12-4,CASSFGPSTDTQYF,TGTGCCAGCAGTTTCGGGCCTAGCACAGATACGCAGTATTTT
NA,many,TRBJ2-2,TRBV9,CASRASILTGELFF,TGTGCCAGCAGGGCTAGTATTTTGACCGGGGAGCTGTTTTTT
NA,few,TRBJ2-2,TRBV11-3,CASSLGGAYTGELFF,TGTGCCAGCAGCTTAGGAGGGGCGTACACCGGGGAGCTGTTTTTT
NA,few,TRBJ2-3,TRBV11-2,CASSFEREAVDTQYF,TGTGCCAGCAGCTTTGAGAGGGAGGCTGTAGATACGCAGTATTTT
NA,many,TRBJ2-7,TRBV5-5,CASSLRTTVSYEQYF,TGTGCCAGCAGCTTGAGGACTACCGTCTCCTACGAGCAGTACTTC
NA,NA,TRBJ2-2,TRBV5-1,CASSNGAVNTGELFF,TGCGCCAGCAGCAACGGTGCTGTGAACACCGGGGAGCTGTTTTTT
TRBD2,many,TRBJ2-1,TRBV10-3,CAISESLGASGSSYNEQFF,TGTGCCATCAGTGAGTCACTTGGGGCTAGCGGGAGCTCCTACAATGAGCAGTTCTTC